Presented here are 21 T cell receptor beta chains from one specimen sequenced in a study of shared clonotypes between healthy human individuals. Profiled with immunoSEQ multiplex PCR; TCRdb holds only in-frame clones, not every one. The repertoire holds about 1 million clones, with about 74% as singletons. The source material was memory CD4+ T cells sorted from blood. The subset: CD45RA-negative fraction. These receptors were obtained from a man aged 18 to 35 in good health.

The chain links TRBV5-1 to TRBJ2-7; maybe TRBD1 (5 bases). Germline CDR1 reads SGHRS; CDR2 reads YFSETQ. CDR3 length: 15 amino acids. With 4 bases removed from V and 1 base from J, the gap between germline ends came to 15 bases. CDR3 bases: TGCGCCAGCAGCCCCGACAGCCTCAATTCCTACGAGCAGTACTTC. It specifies CASSPDSLNSYEQYF.

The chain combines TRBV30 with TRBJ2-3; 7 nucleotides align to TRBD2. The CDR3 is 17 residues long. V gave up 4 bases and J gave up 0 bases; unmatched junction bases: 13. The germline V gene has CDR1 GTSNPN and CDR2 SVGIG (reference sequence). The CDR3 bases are TGTGCCTGGACCGGCGGACTAGTTGTGGATAGCACAGATACGCAGTATTTT. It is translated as CAWTGGLVVDSTDTQYF.

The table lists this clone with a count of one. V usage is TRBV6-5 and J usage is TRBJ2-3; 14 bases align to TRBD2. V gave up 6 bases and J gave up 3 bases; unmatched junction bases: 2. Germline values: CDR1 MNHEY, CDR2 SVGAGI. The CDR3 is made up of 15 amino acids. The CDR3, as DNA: TGTGCCAGCAGATGGACTAGCGGGAGGACAGATACGCAGTATTTT. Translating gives CASRWTSGRTDTQYF.

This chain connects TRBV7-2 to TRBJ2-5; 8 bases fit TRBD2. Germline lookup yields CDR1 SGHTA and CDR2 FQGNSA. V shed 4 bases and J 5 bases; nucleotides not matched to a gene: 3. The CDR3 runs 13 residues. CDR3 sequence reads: CASSSGRVETQYF. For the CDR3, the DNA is TGTGCCAGCAGCTCCGGGAGGGTTGAGACCCAGTACTTC.

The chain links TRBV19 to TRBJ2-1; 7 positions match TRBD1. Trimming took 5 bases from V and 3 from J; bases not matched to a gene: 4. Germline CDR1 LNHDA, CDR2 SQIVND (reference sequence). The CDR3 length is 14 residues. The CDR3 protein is CASSSGQVYNEQFF. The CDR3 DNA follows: TGTGCCAGTAGTTCCGGACAGGTCTACAATGAGCAGTTCTTC.

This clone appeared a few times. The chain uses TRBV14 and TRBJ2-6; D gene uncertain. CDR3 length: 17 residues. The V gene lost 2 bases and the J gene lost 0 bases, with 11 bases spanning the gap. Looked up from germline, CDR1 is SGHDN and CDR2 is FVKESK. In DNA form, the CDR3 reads TGTGCCAGCAGCCAAACCAGACGGAGCTCTGGGGCCAACGTCCTGACTTTC. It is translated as CASSQTRRSSGANVLTF.

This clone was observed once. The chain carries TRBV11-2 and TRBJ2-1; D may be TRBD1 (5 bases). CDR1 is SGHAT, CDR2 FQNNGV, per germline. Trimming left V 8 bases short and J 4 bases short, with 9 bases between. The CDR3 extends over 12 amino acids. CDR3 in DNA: TGTGCCAGCGGGGCGCAATACAATGAGCAGTTCTTC. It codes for CASGAQYNEQFF.

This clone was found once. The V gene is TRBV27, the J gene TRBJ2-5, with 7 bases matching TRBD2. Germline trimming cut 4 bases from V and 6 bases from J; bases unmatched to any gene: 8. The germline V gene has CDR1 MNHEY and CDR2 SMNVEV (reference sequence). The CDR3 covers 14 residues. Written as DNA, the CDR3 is TGTGCCAGCAGTTCCGGGACTACCTTCCAGACCCAGTACTTC. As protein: CASSSGTTFQTQYF.

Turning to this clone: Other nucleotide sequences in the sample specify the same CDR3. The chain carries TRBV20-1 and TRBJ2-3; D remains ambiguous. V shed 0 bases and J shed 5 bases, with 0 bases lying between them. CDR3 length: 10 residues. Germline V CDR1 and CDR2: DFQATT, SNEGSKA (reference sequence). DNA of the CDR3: TGCAGTGCTAGAGAAGATACGCAGTATTTT. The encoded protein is CSAREDTQYF.

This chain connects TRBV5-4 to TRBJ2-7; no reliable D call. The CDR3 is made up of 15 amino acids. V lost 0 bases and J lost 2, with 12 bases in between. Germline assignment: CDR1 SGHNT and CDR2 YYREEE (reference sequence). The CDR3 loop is CASSLEVGPTYEQYF. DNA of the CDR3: TGTGCCAGCAGCTTGGAGGTAGGTCCCACCTACGAGCAGTACTTC.

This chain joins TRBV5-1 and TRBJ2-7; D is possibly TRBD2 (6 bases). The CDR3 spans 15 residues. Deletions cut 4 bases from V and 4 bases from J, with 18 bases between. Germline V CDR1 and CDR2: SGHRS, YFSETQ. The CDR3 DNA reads TGCGCCAGCAGCCCGCGGGGCAGGGAGAGGTACGAGCAGTACTTC. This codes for CASSPRGRERYEQYF. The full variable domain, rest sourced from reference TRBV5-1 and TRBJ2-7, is KAGVTQTPRYLIKTRGQQVTLSCSPISGHRSVSWYQQTPGQGLQFLFEYFSETQRNKGNFPGRFSGRQFSNSRSEMNVSTLELGDSALYLCASSPRGRERYEQYFGPGTRLTVT.

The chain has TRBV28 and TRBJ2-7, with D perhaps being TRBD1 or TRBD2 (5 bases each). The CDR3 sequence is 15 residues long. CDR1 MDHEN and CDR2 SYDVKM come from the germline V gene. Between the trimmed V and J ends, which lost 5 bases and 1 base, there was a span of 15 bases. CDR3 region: CASSTPGRGSYEQYF. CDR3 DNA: TGTGCCAGCAGTACCCCGGGGCGAGGATCCTACGAGCAGTACTTC.

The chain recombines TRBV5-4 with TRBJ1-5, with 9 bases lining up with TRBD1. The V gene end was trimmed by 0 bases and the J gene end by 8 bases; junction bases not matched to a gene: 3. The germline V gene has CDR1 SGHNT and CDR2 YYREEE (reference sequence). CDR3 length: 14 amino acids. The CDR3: CASSLDRGQEPQHF. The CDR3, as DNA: TGTGCCAGCAGCTTGGACAGGGGGCAGGAGCCCCAGCATTTT.

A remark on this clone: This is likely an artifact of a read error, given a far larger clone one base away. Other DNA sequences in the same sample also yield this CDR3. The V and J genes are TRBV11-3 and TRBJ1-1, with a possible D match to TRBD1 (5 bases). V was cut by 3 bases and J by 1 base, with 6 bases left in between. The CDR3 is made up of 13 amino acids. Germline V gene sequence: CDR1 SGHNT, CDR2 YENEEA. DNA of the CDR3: TGTGCCAGCAGCTTTGGGGCGAACACTGAAGCTTTCTTT. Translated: CASSFGANTEAFF. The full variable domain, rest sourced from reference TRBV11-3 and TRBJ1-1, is EAGVVQSPRYKIIEKKQPVAFWCNPISGHNTLYWYLQNLGQGPELLIRYENEEAVDDSQLPKDRFSAERLKGVDSTLKIQPAELGDSAVYLCASSFGANTEAFFGQGTRLTVV.

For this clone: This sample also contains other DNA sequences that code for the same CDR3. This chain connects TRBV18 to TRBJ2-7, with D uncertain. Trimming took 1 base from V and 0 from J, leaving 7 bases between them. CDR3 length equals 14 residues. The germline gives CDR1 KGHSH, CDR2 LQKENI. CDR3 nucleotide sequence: TGTGCCAGCTCACCACTCCAGGACTCCTACGAGCAGTACTTC. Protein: CASSPLQDSYEQYF.

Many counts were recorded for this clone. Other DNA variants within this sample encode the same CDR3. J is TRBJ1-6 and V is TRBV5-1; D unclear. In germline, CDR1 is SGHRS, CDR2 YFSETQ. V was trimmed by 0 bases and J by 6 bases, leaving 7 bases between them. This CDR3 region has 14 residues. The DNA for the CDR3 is TGCGCCAGCAGCTTGGACCCAAGTAATTCACCCCTCCACTTT. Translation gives CASSLDPSNSPLHF.

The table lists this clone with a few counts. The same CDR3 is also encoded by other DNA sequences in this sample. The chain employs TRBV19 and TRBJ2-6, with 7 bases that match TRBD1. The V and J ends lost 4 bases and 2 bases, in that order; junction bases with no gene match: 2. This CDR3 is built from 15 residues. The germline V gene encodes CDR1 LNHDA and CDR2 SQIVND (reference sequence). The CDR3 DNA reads TGTGCCAGTAGTAACGACAGGGCTGGGGCCAACGTCCTGACTTTC. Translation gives CASSNDRAGANVLTF.

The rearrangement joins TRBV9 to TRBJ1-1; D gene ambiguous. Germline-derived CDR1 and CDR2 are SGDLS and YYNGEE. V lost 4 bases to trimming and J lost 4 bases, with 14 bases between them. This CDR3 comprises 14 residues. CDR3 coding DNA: TGTGCCAGCAGCCCCCGGACGGGTGCCACTGAAGCTTTCTTT. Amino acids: CASSPRTGATEAFF.

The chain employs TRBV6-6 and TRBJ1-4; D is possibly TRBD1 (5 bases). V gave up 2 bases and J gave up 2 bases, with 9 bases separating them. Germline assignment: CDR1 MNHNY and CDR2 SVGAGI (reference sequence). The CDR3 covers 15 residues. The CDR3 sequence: CASSYQGGTNEKLFF. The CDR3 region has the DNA TGTGCCAGCAGTTACCAGGGAGGGACTAATGAAAAACTGTTTTTT.

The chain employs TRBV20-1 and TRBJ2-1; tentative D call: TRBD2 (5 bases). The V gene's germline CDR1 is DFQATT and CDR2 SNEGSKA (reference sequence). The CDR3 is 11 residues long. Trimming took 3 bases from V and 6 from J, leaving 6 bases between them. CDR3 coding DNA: TGCAGTGCTAGGCGGGCCAATGAGCAGTTCTTC. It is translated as CSARRANEQFF.

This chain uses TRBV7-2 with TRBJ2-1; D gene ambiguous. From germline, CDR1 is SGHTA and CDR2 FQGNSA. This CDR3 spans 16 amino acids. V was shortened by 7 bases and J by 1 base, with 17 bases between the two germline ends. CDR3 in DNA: TGTGCCAGCACCCGAGAGACGAGGCTTTCCTACAATGAGCAGTTCTTC. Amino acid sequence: CASTRETRLSYNEQFF.